This T cell receptor beta chain appears in the sequencing data of a study of OX40 agonist ivuxolimab in advanced cancers. General study results and limits: Clones of CD4+ and CD8+ blood T cells grew by week 6 at doses of 0.1 to 3.0 mg/kg.

The germline V gene encodes CDR1 SGHRS and CDR2 YFSETQ. The CDR3 totals 15 residues. V lost 6 bases, J lost 2 bases, and 5 bases stayed unmatched. Only in-frame clones appear in the TCRdb table, and some are missing; sequencing was by immunoSEQ multiplex PCR. The table records 60,000 to 75,000 clones, about 85% of them present only once. Concerning this clone itself: Its antigen is still unknown.

The chain is built from TRBV5-1 and TRBJ2-2; TRBD1 agrees at 9 bases. This sequence was found in an adult with an advanced solid tumor such as melanoma, head and neck, liver or kidney cancer. The sequences come from CD4+ or CD8+ T cells sorted from blood, collected in a trial of the OX40 agonist ivuxolimab. The DNA for the CDR3 is TGCGCCAGCACGGGGGGACAGGGTAACACCGGGGAGCTGTTTTTT. It translates to CASTGGQGNTGELFF.